This T cell receptor beta chain comes out of a study of blood T cell repertoires in COVID-19. Study-wide background: The study drew acute and convalescent COVID-19 samples from the United States, Italy and Spain.

This table comes from immunoSEQ multiplex PCR, and its TCRdb copy is limited to in-frame clones, with some not included. The sample carries 350,000 to 450,000 clones, more than 75% recorded once. The germline CDR1 and CDR2 sequences are MNHNS and SASEGT. The CDR3 is made up of 17 amino acids. The V gene lost 1 base and the J gene lost 0 bases, with 15 bases spanning the gap. This clonotype was obtained from a human donor in a cohort sampled during active COVID-19. This rearrangement joins TRBV6-1 to TRBJ1-1; the D gene is possibly TRBD1 (5 bases). Sequenced sample: peripheral blood. CDR3 sequence reads: CASSEDVTKGLNTEAFF. The CDR3 bases are TGTGCCAGCAGTGAAGATGTGACAAAGGGGCTGAACACTGAAGCTTTCTTT.